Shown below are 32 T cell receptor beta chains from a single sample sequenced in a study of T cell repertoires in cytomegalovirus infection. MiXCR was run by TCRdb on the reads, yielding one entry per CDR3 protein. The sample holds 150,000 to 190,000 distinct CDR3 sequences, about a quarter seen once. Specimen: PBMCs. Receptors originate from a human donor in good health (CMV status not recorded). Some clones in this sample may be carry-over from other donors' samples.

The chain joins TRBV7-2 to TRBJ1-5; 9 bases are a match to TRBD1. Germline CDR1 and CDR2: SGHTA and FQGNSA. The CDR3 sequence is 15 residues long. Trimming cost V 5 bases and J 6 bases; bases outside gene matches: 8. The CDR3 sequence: CASSAPDRGSQPQHF. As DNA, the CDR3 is TGTGCCAGCAGCGCTCCGGACAGGGGTTCTCAGCCCCAGCATTTT.

CDR3 sequence reads: CASSYQPAGAEAFF. CDR3 DNA: TGTGCCAGCAGTTATCAACCGGCGGGAGCAGAAGCTTTCTTT. V gene TRBV6-5 combines with J gene TRBJ1-1; D remains unclear. The CDR3 runs 14 residues. The germline V gene encodes CDR1 MNHEY and CDR2 SVGAGI. The V end was cut by 3 bases, the J end by 8 bases, with 16 bases between.

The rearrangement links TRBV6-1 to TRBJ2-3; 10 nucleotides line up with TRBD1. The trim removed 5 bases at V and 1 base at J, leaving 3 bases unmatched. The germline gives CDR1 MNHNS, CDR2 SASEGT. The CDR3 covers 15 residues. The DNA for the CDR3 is TGTGCCAGCAGTCGGGACAGGGGAGGCACAGATACGCAGTATTTT. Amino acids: CASSRDRGGTDTQYF.

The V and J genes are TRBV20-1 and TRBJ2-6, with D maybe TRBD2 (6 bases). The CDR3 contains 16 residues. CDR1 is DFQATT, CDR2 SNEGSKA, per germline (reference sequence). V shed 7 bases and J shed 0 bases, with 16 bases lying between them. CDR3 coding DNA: TGCAGTGGGCGGGGAAGGTTGGCCTCTGGGGCCAACGTCCTGACTTTC. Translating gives CSGRGRLASGANVLTF.

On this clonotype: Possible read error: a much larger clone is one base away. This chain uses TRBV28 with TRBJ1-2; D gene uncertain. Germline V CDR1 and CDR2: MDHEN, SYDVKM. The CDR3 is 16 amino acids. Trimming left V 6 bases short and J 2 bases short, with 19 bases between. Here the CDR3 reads CASRFPIPSGNYGYTF. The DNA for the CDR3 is TGTGCCAGCAGATTCCCCATCCCGTCCGGGAACTATGGCTACACCTTC.

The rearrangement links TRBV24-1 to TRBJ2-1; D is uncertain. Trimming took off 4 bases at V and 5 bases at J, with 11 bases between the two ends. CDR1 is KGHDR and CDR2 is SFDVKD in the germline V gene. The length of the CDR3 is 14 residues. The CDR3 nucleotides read TGTGCCACCAGTGACAGGTGGGTTAACAATGAGCAGTTCTTC. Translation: CATSDRWVNNEQFF.

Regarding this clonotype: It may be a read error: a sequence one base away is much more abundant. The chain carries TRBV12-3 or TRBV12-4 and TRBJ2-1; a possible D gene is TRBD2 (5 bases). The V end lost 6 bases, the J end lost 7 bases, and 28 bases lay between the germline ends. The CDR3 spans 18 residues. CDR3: CASSRQILGRWRQNEQFF. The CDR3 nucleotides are TGTGCCAGCAGCCGCCAGATCCTCGGGCGCTGGAGGCAAAATGAGCAGTTCTTC.

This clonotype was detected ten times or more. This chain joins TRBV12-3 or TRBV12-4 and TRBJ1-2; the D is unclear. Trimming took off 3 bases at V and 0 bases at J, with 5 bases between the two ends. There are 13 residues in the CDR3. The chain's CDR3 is CASSFGANYGYTF. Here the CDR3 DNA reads TGTGCCAGCAGTTTCGGGGCTAACTATGGCTACACCTTC.

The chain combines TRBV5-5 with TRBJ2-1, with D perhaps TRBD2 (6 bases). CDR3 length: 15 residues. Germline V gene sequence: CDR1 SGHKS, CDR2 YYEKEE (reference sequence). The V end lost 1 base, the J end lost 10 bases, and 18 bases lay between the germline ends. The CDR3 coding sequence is TGTGCCAGCAGCTTGTCCGGGGGAGTCTTGGAGGAGCAGTTCTTC. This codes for CASSLSGGVLEEQFF.

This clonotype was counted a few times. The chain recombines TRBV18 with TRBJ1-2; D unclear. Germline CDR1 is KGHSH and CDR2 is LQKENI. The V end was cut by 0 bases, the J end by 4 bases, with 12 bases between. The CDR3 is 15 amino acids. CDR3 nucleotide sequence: TGTGCCAGCTCACCACCGGTGTCACGGGGCTATGGCTACACCTTC. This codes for CASSPPVSRGYGYTF. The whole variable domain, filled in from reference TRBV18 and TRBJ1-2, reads NAGVMQNPRHLVRRRGQEARLRCSPMKGHSHVYWYRQLPEEGLKFMVYLQKENIIDESGMPKERFSAEFPKEGPSILRIQQVVRGDSAAYFCASSPPVSRGYGYTFGSGTRLTVV.

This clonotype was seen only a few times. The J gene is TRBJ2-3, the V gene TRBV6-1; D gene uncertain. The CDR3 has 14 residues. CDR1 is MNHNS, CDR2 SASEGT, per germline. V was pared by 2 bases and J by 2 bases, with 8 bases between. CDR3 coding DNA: TGTGCCAGCAGTGAAACGGCCTTCACAGATACGCAGTATTTT. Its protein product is CASSETAFTDTQYF.

CDR3 residues: CASRNPAASSGGDSQFF. The DNA for the CDR3 is TGTGCCAGCAGGAACCCGGCGGCGTCTAGCGGGGGGGACTCGCAGTTCTTC. This chain links TRBV7-8 with TRBJ2-1; TRBD2 agrees at 12 bases. The CDR3 length is 17 residues. Losses at the gene ends were 6 bases for V and 12 bases for J; bases not matched to a gene: 18. Germline lookup yields CDR1 SGHVS and CDR2 FQNEAQ. Looking up the rest from reference TRBV7-8 and TRBJ2-1 gives the full variable domain: GAGVSQSPRYKVAKRGQDVALRCDPISGHVSLFWYQQALGQGPEFLTYFQNEAQLDKSGLPSDRFFAERPEGSVSTLKIQRTQQEDSAVYLCASRNPAASSGGDSQFFGPGTRLTVL.

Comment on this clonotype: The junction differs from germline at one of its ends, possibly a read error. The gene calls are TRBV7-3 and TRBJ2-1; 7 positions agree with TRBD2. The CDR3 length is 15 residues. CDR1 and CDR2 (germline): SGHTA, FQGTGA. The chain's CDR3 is CTSSTGLTSYNEQFF. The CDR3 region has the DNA TGTACCAGCAGCACGGGACTAACCTCCTACAATGAGCAGTTCTTC.

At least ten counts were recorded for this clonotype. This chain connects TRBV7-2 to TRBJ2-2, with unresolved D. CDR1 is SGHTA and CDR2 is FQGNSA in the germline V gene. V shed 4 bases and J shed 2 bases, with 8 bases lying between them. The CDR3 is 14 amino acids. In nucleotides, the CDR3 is TGTGCCAGCAGCTCCGGGCCCAACACCGGGGAGCTGTTTTTT. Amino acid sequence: CASSSGPNTGELFF.

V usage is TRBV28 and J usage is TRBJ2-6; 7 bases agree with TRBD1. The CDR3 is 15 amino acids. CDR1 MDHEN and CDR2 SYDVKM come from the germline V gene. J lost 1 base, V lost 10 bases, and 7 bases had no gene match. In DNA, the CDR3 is TGTGCCATAGGGGGCGAGATATCTGGGGCCAACGTCCTGACTTTC. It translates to CAIGGEISGANVLTF. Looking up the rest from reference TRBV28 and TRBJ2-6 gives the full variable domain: DVKVTQSSRYLVKRTGEKVFLECVQDMDHENMFWYRQDPGLGLRLIYFSYDVKMKEKGDIPEGYSVSREKKERFSLILESASTNQTSMYLCAIGGEISGANVLTFGAGSRLTVL.

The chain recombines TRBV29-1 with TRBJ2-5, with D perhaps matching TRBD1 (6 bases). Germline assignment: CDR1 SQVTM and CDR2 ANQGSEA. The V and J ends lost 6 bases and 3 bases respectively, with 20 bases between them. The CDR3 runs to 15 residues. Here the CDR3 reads CSVGPGWGREETQYF. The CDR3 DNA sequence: TGCAGCGTAGGTCCAGGATGGGGGCGAGAAGAGACCCAGTACTTC.

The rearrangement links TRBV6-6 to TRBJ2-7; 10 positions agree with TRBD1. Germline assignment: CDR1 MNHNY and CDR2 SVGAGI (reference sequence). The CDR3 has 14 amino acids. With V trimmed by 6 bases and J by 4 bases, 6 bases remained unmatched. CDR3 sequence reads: CASSSTGGRYEQYF. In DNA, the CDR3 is TGTGCCAGCAGCTCGACAGGGGGCAGGTACGAGCAGTACTTC.

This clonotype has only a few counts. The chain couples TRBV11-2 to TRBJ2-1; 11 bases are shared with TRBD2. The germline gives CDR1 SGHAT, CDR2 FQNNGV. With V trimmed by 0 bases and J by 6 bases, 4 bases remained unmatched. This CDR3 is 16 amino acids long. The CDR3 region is CASSLELAGGSNEQFF. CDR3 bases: TGTGCCAGCAGCTTAGAGCTAGCGGGAGGATCCAATGAGCAGTTCTTC.

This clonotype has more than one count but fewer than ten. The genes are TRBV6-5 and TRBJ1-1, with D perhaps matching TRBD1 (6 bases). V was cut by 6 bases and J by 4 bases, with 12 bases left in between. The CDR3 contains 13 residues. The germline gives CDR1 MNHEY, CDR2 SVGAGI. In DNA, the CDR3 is TGTGCCAGCAGAAAGCAGGGGAGCACTGAAGCTTTCTTT. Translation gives CASRKQGSTEAFF.

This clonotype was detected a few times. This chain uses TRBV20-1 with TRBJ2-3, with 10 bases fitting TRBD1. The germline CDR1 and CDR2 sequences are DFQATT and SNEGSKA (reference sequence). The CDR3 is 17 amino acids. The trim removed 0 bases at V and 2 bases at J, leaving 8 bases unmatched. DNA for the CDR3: TGCAGTGCTAGAGACTCGACCGGGACAGGGGACACAGATACGCAGTATTTT. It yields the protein CSARDSTGTGDTDTQYF.

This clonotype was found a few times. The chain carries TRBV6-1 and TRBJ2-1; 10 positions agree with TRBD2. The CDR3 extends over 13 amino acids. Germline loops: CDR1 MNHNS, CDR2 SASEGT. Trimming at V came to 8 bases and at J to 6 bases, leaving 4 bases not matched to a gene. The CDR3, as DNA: TGTGCCAGCGGAGCTAGCGGGGGCAATGAGCAGTTCTTC. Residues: CASGASGGNEQFF.

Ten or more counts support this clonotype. The CDR3 DNA follows: TGTGCCACCCCTCACCTCGACCTCCTCCTGGGGGCCAACGTCCTGACTTTC. This gives the protein CATPHLDLLLGANVLTF. The chain combines TRBV7-2 with TRBJ2-6; unclear D gene. CDR3 length: 17 residues. Germline assignment: CDR1 SGHTA and CDR2 FQGNSA. V was clipped by 10 bases and J by 4 bases, with 23 bases between them. The full variable domain, rest sourced from reference TRBV7-2 and TRBJ2-6, is GAGVSQSPSNKVTEKGKDVELRCDPISGHTALYWYRQSLGQGLEFLIYFQGNSAPDKSGLPSDRFSAERTGGSVSTLTIQRTQQEDSAVYLCATPHLDLLLGANVLTFGAGSRLTVL.

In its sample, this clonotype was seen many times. The CDR3 DNA reads as TGTGCCAGCAGTACAGGGCCCGGCGGGGAGCTGTTTTTT. This translates into CASSTGPGGELFF. The chain is built from TRBV12-3 or TRBV12-4 and TRBJ2-2; perhaps TRBD1 as D (6 bases). Trimming shortened V by 5 bases and J by 7 bases, and 11 bases separated the two germline ends. This CDR3 has 13 residues.

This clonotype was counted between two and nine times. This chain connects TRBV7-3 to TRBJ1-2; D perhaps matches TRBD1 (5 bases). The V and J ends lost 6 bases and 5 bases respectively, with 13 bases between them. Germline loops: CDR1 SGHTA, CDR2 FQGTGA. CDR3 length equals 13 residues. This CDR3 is CASSPQGAYGYTF. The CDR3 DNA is TGTGCCAGCAGTCCTCAGGGAGCGTATGGCTACACCTTC.

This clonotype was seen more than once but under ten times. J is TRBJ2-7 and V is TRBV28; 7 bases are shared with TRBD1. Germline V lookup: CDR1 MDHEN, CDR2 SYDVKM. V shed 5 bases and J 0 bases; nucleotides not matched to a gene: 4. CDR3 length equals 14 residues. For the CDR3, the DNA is TGTGCCAGCAGTACCGGGACAGTCTCCTACGAGCAGTACTTC. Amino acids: CASSTGTVSYEQYF.

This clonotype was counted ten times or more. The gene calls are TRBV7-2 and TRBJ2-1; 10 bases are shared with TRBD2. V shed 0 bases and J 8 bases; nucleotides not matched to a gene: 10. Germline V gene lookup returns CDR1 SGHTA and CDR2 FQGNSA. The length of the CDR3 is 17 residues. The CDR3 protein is CASSLAQIAGGGDEQFF. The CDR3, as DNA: TGTGCCAGCAGCTTAGCTCAAATAGCGGGGGGCGGGGATGAGCAGTTCTTC.

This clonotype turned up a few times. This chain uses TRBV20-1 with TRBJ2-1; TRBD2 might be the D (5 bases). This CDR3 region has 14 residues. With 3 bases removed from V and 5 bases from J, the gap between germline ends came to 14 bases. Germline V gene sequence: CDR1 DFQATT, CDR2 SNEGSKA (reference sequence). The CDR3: CSASVDSINNEQFF. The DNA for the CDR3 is TGCAGTGCTAGTGTGGACTCGATAAACAATGAGCAGTTCTTC.

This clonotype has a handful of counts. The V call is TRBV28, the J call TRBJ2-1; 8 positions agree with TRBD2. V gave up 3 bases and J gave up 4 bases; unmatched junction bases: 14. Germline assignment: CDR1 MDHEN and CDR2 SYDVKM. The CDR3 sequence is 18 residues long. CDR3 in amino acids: CASSLSGLALHAYNEQFF. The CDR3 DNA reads TGTGCCAGCAGTTTGTCAGGACTAGCTCTACACGCATACAATGAGCAGTTCTTC. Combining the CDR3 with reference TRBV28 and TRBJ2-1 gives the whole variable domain DVKVTQSSRYLVKRTGEKVFLECVQDMDHENMFWYRQDPGLGLRLIYFSYDVKMKEKGDIPEGYSVSREKKERFSLILESASTNQTSMYLCASSLSGLALHAYNEQFFGPGTRLTVL.

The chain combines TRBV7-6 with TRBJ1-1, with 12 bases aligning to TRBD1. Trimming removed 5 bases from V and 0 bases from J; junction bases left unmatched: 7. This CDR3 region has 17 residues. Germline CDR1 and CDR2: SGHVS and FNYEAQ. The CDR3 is CASSHKGQGAMNTEAFF. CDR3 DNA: TGTGCCAGCAGCCACAAGGGACAGGGGGCCATGAACACTGAAGCTTTCTTT.

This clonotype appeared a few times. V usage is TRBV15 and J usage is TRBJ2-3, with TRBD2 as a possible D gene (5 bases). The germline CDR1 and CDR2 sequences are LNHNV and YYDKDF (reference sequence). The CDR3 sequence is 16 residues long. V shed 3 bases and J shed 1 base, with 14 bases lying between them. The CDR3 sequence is CATSSHLGRGTDTQYF. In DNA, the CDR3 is TGTGCCACCAGCAGCCACCTAGGGCGGGGCACAGATACGCAGTATTTT.

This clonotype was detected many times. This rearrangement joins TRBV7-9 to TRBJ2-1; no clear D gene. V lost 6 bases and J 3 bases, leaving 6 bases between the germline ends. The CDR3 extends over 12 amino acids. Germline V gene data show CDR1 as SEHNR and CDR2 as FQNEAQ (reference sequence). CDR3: CASSRVYNEQFF. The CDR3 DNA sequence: TGTGCCAGCAGTCGAGTCTACAATGAGCAGTTCTTC.

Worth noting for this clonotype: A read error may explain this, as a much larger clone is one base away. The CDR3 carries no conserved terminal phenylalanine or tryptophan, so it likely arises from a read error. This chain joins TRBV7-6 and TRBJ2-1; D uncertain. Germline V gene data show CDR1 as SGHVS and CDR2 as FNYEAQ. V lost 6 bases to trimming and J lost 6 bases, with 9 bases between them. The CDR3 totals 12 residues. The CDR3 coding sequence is TGTGCCAGCAGTGCTGCCCGCAATGAGCAGTTCTTA. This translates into CASSAARNEQFL.